The entry below describes one T cell receptor beta chain. This CDR3 spans 13 amino acids. Germline CDR1 LNHDA, CDR2 SQIVND (reference sequence). V gave up 4 bases and J gave up 8 bases; unmatched junction bases: 3. This entry belongs to a study of blood T cell repertoires in COVID-19. Study-wide background: Samples came from the United States, Italy and Spain, spanning acute and convalescent COVID-19. Sample material is recorded as cDNA or gDNA derived from T cells, B-cell-depleted T cells, or PBMCs.

Self-reported history from a screening survey and questionnaire set each donor's cohort. In the authors' methods: It was from reference gene primer amplification that nucleated cell counts were estimated. The data were produced by immunoSEQ multiplex PCR, yet TCRdb's version contains in-frame clones alone and is incomplete. V, J and clone size are taken as reported in that table, and D and trimming were inferred from the DNA itself. Among around 300,000 clones, 85% to 90% were seen once, and the ten largest hold around 2%. The chain couples TRBV19 to TRBJ2-1; 9 bases match TRBD1. This sequence was found in a woman between 18 and 29 years old who had recovered from COVID-19. Sequencing input: PBMCs or T cells enriched from blood (not recorded which). For the CDR3, the DNA is TGTGCCAGTAGTAGGGGGACAGGGTATGAGCAGTTCTTC. It yields the protein CASSRGTGYEQFF.